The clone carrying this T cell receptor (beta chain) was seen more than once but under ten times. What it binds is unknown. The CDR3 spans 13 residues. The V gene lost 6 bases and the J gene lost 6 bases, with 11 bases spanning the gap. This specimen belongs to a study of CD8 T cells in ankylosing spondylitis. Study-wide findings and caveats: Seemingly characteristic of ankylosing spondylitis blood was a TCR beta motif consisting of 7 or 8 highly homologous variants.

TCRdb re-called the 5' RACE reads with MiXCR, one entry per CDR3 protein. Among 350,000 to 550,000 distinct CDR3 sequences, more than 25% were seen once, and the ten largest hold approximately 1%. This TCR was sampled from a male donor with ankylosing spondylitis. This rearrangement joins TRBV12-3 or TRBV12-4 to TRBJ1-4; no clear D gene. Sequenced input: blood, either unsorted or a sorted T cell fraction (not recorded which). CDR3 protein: CASSPTRYEKLFF. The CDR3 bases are TGTGCCAGCAGCCCGACCAGATATGAAAAACTGTTTTTT.